This T cell receptor beta chain was profiled in a study of blood T cells in healthy people across ages. This clonotype was detected only a few times. Its antigen is still unknown. V shed 5 bases and J shed 7 bases, with 18 bases lying between them. There are 15 residues in the CDR3. For the second PCR, which ran for about 6 to 11 cycles, a sample-barcoded 5' primer and a J-beta primer mix were used. Using its own MiXCR run on the 5' RACE reads, TCRdb lists one record per CDR3 protein. The sample contains 1,800,000 or so distinct CDR3 sequences, approximately 40% of which appear only once. General study findings and limits: The recorded TCR beta diversity per million T cells decreased in a roughly linear manner with age.

The sequence came from a human donor in good health. Material: blood. The chain joins TRBV12-3 or TRBV12-4 to TRBJ2-1, with D maybe TRBD1 (5 bases). The CDR3 sequence: CASSSQGFSVNEQFF. The CDR3 region has the DNA TGTGCCAGCAGTAGCCAGGGCTTTAGTGTAAATGAGCAGTTCTTC.